The 31 T cell receptor beta chains given below trace back to one sample, sequenced in a study of blood T cell repertoires in COVID-19. TCRdb keeps only in-frame clones here, not all; method: immunoSEQ multiplex PCR. Among hundreds of thousands of clones listed, over 85% were seen once. Sequenced sample: peripheral blood. The receptors derive from a woman aged 25 to 39 with COVID-19, enrolled during active disease.

This clone was counted a single time. V and J are TRBV5-6 and TRBJ1-6; TRBD1 matches 11 bases. The CDR3 consists of 16 residues. V dropped 3 bases and J dropped 10; count of bases not matched to a gene: 9. The germline V gene has CDR1 SGHDT and CDR2 YYEEEE. CDR3 coding DNA: TGTGCCAGCAGCTCGGGGACAGGGGGAAGTTGGTCACCCCTCCACTTT. It yields the protein CASSSGTGGSWSPLHF.

V usage is TRBV11-1 and J usage is TRBJ2-5; 11 bases align to TRBD1. In germline, CDR1 is SGHAT, CDR2 FQDESV (reference sequence). Germline trimming cut 1 base from V and 5 bases from J; bases unmatched to any gene: 6. The CDR3 contains 16 residues. The CDR3: CASSLGDRGVWETQYF. CDR3 nucleotides: TGTGCCAGCAGCTTAGGGGACAGGGGGGTGTGGGAGACCCAGTACTTC.

This clone was recorded only once. The chain has TRBV7-9 and TRBJ2-4; 7 bases map to TRBD2. The CDR3 loop spans 16 amino acids. Germline assignment: CDR1 SEHNR and CDR2 FQNEAQ (reference sequence). The V and J ends lost 5 bases and 1 base, in that order; junction bases with no gene match: 8. The CDR3 DNA reads as TGTGCCAGCAGCCTCGCTAGCGGTATCGCCAAAAACATTCAGTACTTC. It yields the protein CASSLASGIAKNIQYF.

The chain is built from TRBV3-1 (or the pseudogene TRBV3-2) and TRBJ2-5, with D possibly matching TRBD1 (8 bases). Germline-derived CDR1 and CDR2 are LGHDT and YNNKEL (reference sequence). The CDR3 covers 15 residues. V was clipped by 1 base and J by 4 bases, with 13 bases between them. This chain's CDR3 is CASSQATGGGETQYF. The CDR3, as DNA: TGTGCCAGCAGCCAAGCTACAGGGGGGGGAGAGACCCAGTACTTC.

The chain has TRBV19 and TRBJ1-6, with 9 bases that match TRBD1. The J segment lost 9 bases and the V segment lost 5 bases, leaving 5 bases of the junction unmatched. CDR3 length equals 14 residues. The germline gives CDR1 LNHDA, CDR2 SQIVND (reference sequence). The CDR3 is CASSARDRASPLHF. DNA of the CDR3: TGTGCCAGTAGTGCCCGGGACAGGGCTTCACCCCTCCACTTT.

The rearrangement links TRBV14 to TRBJ1-2, with D maybe TRBD1 (5 bases). CDR1 is SGHDN, CDR2 FVKESK, per germline. V shed 0 bases and J shed 2 bases, with 13 bases lying between them. CDR3 size: 16 residues. The chain's CDR3 is CASSQDRGTLNYGYTF. CDR3 nucleotides: TGTGCCAGCAGCCAAGATAGAGGGACTCTCAACTATGGCTACACCTTC.

The chain joins TRBV27 to TRBJ1-5; weak D call: TRBD1 (5 bases). The germline V and J ends were trimmed by 4 bases and 3 bases, with 16 bases remaining between them. The V gene's germline CDR1 is MNHEY and CDR2 SMNVEV (reference sequence). The CDR3 contains 16 residues. The CDR3 region has the DNA TGTGCCAGCAGTTGGGGAGGGGTTCCCCTCAATCAGCCCCAGCATTTT. It yields the protein CASSWGGVPLNQPQHF.

This chain connects TRBV19 to TRBJ2-4; 11 nucleotides align to TRBD2. The V gene end was trimmed by 3 bases and the J gene end by 6 bases; junction bases not matched to a gene: 4. Looked up from germline, CDR1 is LNHDA and CDR2 is SQIVND (reference sequence). The CDR3 contains 15 residues. The CDR3 DNA reads as TGTGCCAGTAGTATCCTAGCGGGGGGCGGAAACATTCAGTACTTC. It encodes CASSILAGGGNIQYF.

The table lists this clone with a few counts. The V and J genes are TRBV19 and TRBJ1-3; TRBD1 matches at 9 bases. Per the germline V gene, CDR1 is LNHDA and CDR2 is SQIVND (reference sequence). J was trimmed by 5 bases and V by 6 bases; bases with no gene match: 5. The CDR3 is 14 residues long. CDR3 in DNA: TGTGCCAGTAGGTGGACAGGGGCTCGAAACACCATATATTTT. Translation gives CASRWTGARNTIYF.

This chain connects TRBV28 to TRBJ1-5, with TRBD1 identical over 7 bases. J was trimmed by 5 bases and V by 4 bases; bases with no gene match: 5. Germline CDR1 reads MDHEN; CDR2 reads SYDVKM. CDR3 length: 14 amino acids. Here the CDR3 reads CASSWWQGDQPQHF. Here the CDR3 DNA reads TGTGCCAGCAGTTGGTGGCAGGGGGATCAGCCCCAGCATTTT.

A single count supports this clone. The gene calls are TRBV12-3 or TRBV12-4 and TRBJ2-3, with a tentative D call TRBD2 (5 bases). This CDR3 region has 12 residues. Trimming stripped 6 bases from V and 6 bases from J, with 10 bases between. CDR3 protein: CASSLLGDTQYF. For the CDR3, the DNA is TGTGCCAGCAGCCTACTAGGGGATACGCAGTATTTT.

The rearrangement uses TRBV5-1 and TRBJ2-2, with 9 nucleotides matching TRBD2. Germline V gene lookup returns CDR1 SGHRS and CDR2 YFSETQ. The CDR3 covers 16 residues. The ends lost 0 bases at V and 0 bases at J; junction bases unmatched: 0. The CDR3 is CASSLVAGANTGELFF. In DNA, the CDR3 is TGCGCCAGCAGCTTGGTAGCGGGGGCGAACACCGGGGAGCTGTTTTTT.

V gene TRBV9 combines with J gene TRBJ1-2; D is possibly TRBD1 (5 bases). With 3 bases removed from V and 2 bases from J, the gap between germline ends came to 11 bases. This CDR3 has 14 residues. CDR1 SGDLS and CDR2 YYNGEE come from the germline V gene. CDR3 sequence: CASSAAAGNYGYTF. CDR3 bases: TGTGCCAGCAGCGCCGCAGCAGGGAACTATGGCTACACCTTC.

This chain uses TRBV7-2 with TRBJ1-1; possibly TRBD1 for D (5 bases). Trimming cost V 6 bases and J 7 bases, with 21 bases left between them. CDR3 length equals 15 residues. CDR1 is SGHTA, CDR2 FQGNSA, per germline. The CDR3 here is CASRDPGRELLEAFF. The DNA of the CDR3 is TGTGCCAGCAGGGACCCGGGACGGGAGCTACTTGAAGCTTTCTTT.

The chain has TRBV5-1 and TRBJ2-3; TRBD2 agrees at 8 bases. V lost 0 bases, J lost 6 bases, and 9 bases stayed unmatched. Germline CDR1 reads SGHRS; CDR2 reads YFSETQ. This CDR3 comprises 16 residues. CDR3 sequence reads: CASSLVSSGLMDTQYF. CDR3 coding DNA: TGCGCCAGCAGCTTGGTGTCTAGCGGGCTCATGGATACGCAGTATTTT.

This rearrangement joins TRBV2 to TRBJ1-2; tentatively, D is TRBD1 (5 bases). V lost 8 bases and J 4 bases, leaving 11 bases between the germline ends. In germline, CDR1 is SNHLY, CDR2 FYNNEI. The CDR3 contains 12 residues. CDR3 protein: CASGNGGYGYTF. In DNA, the CDR3 is TGTGCCAGCGGAAACGGGGGCTATGGCTACACCTTC.

This sequence joins TRBV3-1 (or the pseudogene TRBV3-2) and TRBJ2-3; 10 bases match TRBD1. J was trimmed by 6 bases and V by 1 base; bases with no gene match: 13. This CDR3 is 18 amino acids long. The V gene's germline CDR1 is LGHDT and CDR2 YNNKEL (reference sequence). The CDR3 spells CASSQVISGTGVGDTQYF. The CDR3 region has the DNA TGTGCCAGCAGCCAAGTAATCTCCGGGACAGGGGTTGGGGATACGCAGTATTTT.

The rearrangement joins TRBV4-1 to TRBJ2-7, with D perhaps matching TRBD2 (5 bases). The germline V gene has CDR1 MGHRA and CDR2 YSYEKL. The CDR3 covers 15 residues. Between the trimmed V and J ends, which lost 0 bases and 5 bases, there was a span of 14 bases. The CDR3 protein is CASSQESEGSHEQYF. In nucleotides, the CDR3 is TGCGCCAGCAGCCAAGAGAGTGAGGGCTCGCACGAGCAGTACTTC.

The CDR3 here is CASSLVGLAGGDTGELFF. DNA for the CDR3: TGTGCCAGCAGCTTAGTAGGGCTAGCGGGGGGAGATACCGGGGAGCTGTTTTTT. The J gene is TRBJ2-2, the V gene TRBV7-2; 11 nucleotides align to TRBD2. The CDR3 contains 18 residues. V trimming: 1 base; J trimming: 5 bases; junction bases outside the gene matches: 9. Germline V gives CDR1 SGHTA, CDR2 FQGNSA.

J is TRBJ1-2 and V is TRBV28, with no clear D. V lost 8 bases, J lost 1 base, and 14 bases lay in between. Germline V lookup: CDR1 MDHEN, CDR2 SYDVKM. The CDR3 spans 14 residues. In nucleotides, the CDR3 is TGTGCCAGCGCGCTAGCGGGGTTTAACTATGGCTACACCTTC. This encodes CASALAGFNYGYTF.

This rearrangement joins TRBV29-1 to TRBJ2-5; D is perhaps TRBD2 (5 bases). The CDR3 runs 10 residues. CDR1 and CDR2 from the germline V gene are SQVTM and ANQGSEA. Trimming cost V 4 bases and J 7 bases, with 7 bases left between them. The CDR3 region is CSVVRGTQYF. CDR3 nucleotide sequence: TGCAGCGTTGTTCGGGGGACCCAGTACTTC.

The rearrangement joins TRBV4-1 to TRBJ2-5; 10 bases are shared with TRBD2. With 3 bases clipped from V and 5 bases from J, the junction kept 12 bases outside the gene matches. CDR1 is MGHRA and CDR2 is YSYEKL in the germline V gene. The CDR3 has 17 amino acids. CDR3 sequence: CASSQGMGAGGLETQYF. The CDR3 nucleotides read TGCGCCAGCAGCCAGGGAATGGGAGCGGGGGGGCTTGAGACCCAGTACTTC.

J is TRBJ1-5 and V is TRBV7-8, with D perhaps matching TRBD1 (6 bases). CDR3 size: 18 residues. Germline V gene lookup returns CDR1 SGHVS and CDR2 FQNEAQ. V was shortened by 5 bases and J by 0 bases, with 20 bases between the two germline ends. The CDR3: CASSTLPHRDLSNQPQHF. The CDR3 bases are TGTGCCAGCAGCACTCTCCCCCACAGGGACCTTAGCAATCAGCCCCAGCATTTT.

The chain couples TRBV3-1 (or the pseudogene TRBV3-2) to TRBJ2-7, with 7 bases matching TRBD2. With 4 bases clipped from V and 5 bases from J, the junction kept 17 bases outside the gene matches. CDR3 size: 17 residues. Germline CDR1 LGHDT, CDR2 YNNKEL (reference sequence). CDR3 sequence reads: CASSPFAGGTGSHEQYF. The CDR3, as DNA: TGTGCCAGCAGCCCTTTTGCCGGGGGGACGGGGTCACACGAGCAGTACTTC.

The CDR3 region has the DNA TGTGCCAGCAGTCGCGGGGCTGGAAACACCATATATTTT. It yields the protein CASSRGAGNTIYF. V is TRBV5-5 and J is TRBJ1-3, with no clear D. The CDR3 runs to 13 residues. The V gene's germline CDR1 is SGHKS and CDR2 YYEKEE (reference sequence). Trimming took 5 bases from V and 2 from J, leaving 8 bases between them.

V usage is TRBV27 and J usage is TRBJ1-2, with D possibly being TRBD1 (6 bases). The CDR3 is 14 amino acids. Germline CDR1 MNHEY, CDR2 SMNVEV (reference sequence). V gave up 6 bases and J gave up 4 bases, with 15 bases separating them. CDR3 protein: CASSPSGAPYGYTF. The CDR3 DNA is TGTGCCAGCAGCCCCTCAGGGGCTCCCTATGGCTACACCTTC.

V usage is TRBV2 and J usage is TRBJ2-5; no clear D gene. The CDR3 is made up of 12 amino acids. CDR1 is SNHLY, CDR2 FYNNEI, per germline. V was pared by 6 bases and J by 5 bases, with 10 bases between. CDR3 sequence: CASSSLAETQYF. The CDR3, as DNA: TGTGCCAGCAGCTCCCTTGCGGAGACCCAGTACTTC.

The chain has TRBV27 and TRBJ1-1; TRBD1 might be the D (6 bases). With 1 base removed from V and 6 bases from J, the gap between germline ends came to 9 bases. CDR3 length: 13 residues. Germline lookup yields CDR1 MNHEY and CDR2 SMNVEV (reference sequence). The CDR3 DNA sequence: TGTGCCAGCAGTTTATTGTCAGGGGCTGAAGCTTTCTTT. It encodes CASSLLSGAEAFF.

This clone was found once. This chain joins TRBV27 and TRBJ2-5; the match to TRBD2 covers 8 bases. The CDR3 spans 16 residues. Germline V gene lookup returns CDR1 MNHEY and CDR2 SMNVEV (reference sequence). V was clipped by 2 bases and J by 5 bases; unmatched bases: 10. CDR3 nucleotides: TGTGCCAGCAGTTTAGTGAGCGGGGGTAAGGGGGAGACCCAGTACTTC. Residues: CASSLVSGGKGETQYF.

The chain recombines TRBV19 with TRBJ1-4; D might be TRBD1 (5 bases). Germline CDR1 is LNHDA and CDR2 is SQIVND (reference sequence). Trimming removed 6 bases at V and 5 bases at J, with 13 bases between. This CDR3 spans 14 amino acids. CDR3 amino acids: CASRQRGMNEKLFF. For the CDR3, the DNA is TGTGCCAGTAGGCAAAGGGGCATGAATGAAAAACTGTTTTTT. Using reference TRBV19 and TRBJ1-4 for the parts outside the CDR3, the full variable domain is DGGITQSPKYLFRKEGQNVTLSCEQNLNHDAMYWYRQDPGQGLRLIYYSQIVNDFQKGDIAEGYSVSREKKESFPLTVTSAQKNPTAFYLCASRQRGMNEKLFFGSGTQLSVL.

This clone was counted a few times. The chain combines TRBV5-1 with TRBJ1-5; the D is unclear. The germline V gene encodes CDR1 SGHRS and CDR2 YFSETQ. Trimming shortened V by 0 bases and J by 3 bases, and 10 bases separated the two germline ends. The CDR3 has 15 amino acids. This CDR3 reads CASSLDGPPNQPQHF. CDR3 in DNA: TGCGCCAGCAGCTTGGACGGTCCGCCCAATCAGCCCCAGCATTTT.